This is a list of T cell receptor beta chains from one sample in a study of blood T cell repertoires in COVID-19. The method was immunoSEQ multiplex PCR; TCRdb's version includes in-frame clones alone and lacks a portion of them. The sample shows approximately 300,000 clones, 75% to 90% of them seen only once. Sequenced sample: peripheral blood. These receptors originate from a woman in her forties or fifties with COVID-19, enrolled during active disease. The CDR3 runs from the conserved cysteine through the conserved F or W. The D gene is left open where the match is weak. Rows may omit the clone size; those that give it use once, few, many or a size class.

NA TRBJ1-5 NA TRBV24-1 TGTGCCACCAGTGATTTCGTCCAGGGAACAGAGAGTCAGCCCCAGCATTTT CATSDFVQGTESQPQHF
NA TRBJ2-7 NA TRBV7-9 TGTGCCAGCAGCTTAGATCAGGGGCAGGGCCCTTACTACGAGCAGTACTTC CASSLDQGQGPYYEQYF
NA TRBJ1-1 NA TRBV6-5 TGTGCCAGCCTTGCGGGGGTCAGGAACACTGAAGCTTTCTTT CASLAGVRNTEAFF
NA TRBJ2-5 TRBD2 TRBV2 TGTGCCAGCACCCTAGCGGGAGGGGAGACCCAGTACTTC CASTLAGGETQYF
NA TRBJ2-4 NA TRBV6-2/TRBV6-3 TGTGCCAGCAGTTACCCCCGGTCGCCGGGTTCCAAAAACATTCAGTACTTC CASSYPRSPGSKNIQYF
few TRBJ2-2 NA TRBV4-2 TGTGCCAGCGGACAGACCGCCACCGGGGAGCTGTTTTTT CASGQTATGELFF
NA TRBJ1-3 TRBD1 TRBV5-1 TGCGCCAGCAGCCCCTGGACAGGCTCTTACCCTGGAAACACCATATATTTT CASSPWTGSYPGNTIYF
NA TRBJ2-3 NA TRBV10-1 TGCGCCAGCATCAGGACTTTTCGCACAGATACGCAGTATTTT CASIRTFRTDTQYF
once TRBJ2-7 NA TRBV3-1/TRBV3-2 TGTGCCAGCAGCCAAGACAGGGGCGAGCAGTACTTC CASSQDRGEQYF
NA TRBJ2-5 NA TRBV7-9 TGTGCCAGCAGCTTAGCCACAGGGCAGACCCAGTACTTC CASSLATGQTQYF
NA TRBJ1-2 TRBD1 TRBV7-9 TGTGCCAGCAGCTTGACAGGGTCTGGCTACACCTTC CASSLTGSGYTF
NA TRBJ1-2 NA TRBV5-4 TGTGCCAGCAGCTTGTATCCGGCGGGGCTTGGCTACACCTTC CASSLYPAGLGYTF
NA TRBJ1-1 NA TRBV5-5 TGTGCCAGCAGCTTGGCCATAGGACAGACAGCTGAAGCTTTCTTT CASSLAIGQTAEAFF
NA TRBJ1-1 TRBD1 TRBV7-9 TGTGCCAGCAGCCTAGGGGCAGGGGGCGATAGGAGCCGTCCGAGAGCTTTCTTT CASSLGAGGDRSRPRAFF
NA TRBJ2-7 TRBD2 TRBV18 TGTGCCAGCTCAAATCGGCTAGCGGGTGAATACGAGCAGTACTTC CASSNRLAGEYEQYF
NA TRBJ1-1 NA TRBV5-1 TGCGCCAGCAGCTTGGGGGACACGCCGAACACTGAAGCTTTCTTT CASSLGDTPNTEAFF
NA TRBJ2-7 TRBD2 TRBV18 TGTGCCACCGCTAGCGGGAGGACCACCGAGCAGTACTTC CATASGRTTEQYF
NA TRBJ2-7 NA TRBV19 TGTGCCAGTAGTAACAGACAGGCCTACGAGCAGTACTTC CASSNRQAYEQYF
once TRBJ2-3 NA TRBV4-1 TGCGCCAGCAGCCACCCCTACTTAGCGGACCACACAGATACGCAGTATTTT CASSHPYLADHTDTQYF
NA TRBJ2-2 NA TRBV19 TGTGCCAGTAGTATGGGCAGAAACACCGGGGAGCTGTTTTTT CASSMGRNTGELFF
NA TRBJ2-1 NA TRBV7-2 TGTGCCAGCAGCTTGTCGGGTCCGAATGAGCAGTTCTTC CASSLSGPNEQFF
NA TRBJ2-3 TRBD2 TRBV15 TGTGCCATCGGTCCGGACGGGAGGGGCACAGATACGCAGTATTTT CAIGPDGRGTDTQYF
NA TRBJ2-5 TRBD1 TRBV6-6 TGTGCCAGCAGCCCGGGACAGGGGTTGGAGACCCAGTACTTC CASSPGQGLETQYF
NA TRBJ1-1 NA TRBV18 TGTGCCAGCTCACGCCAACGACAGGAGAACACTGAAGCTTTCTTT CASSRQRQENTEAFF
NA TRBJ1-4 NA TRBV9 TGTGCCAGCAGCGCCCCGGAGGGCTATGCAACTAATGAAAAACTGTTTTTT CASSAPEGYATNEKLFF
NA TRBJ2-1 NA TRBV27 TGTGCCAGCAGTTTAATTTCTAGTTTCCATGAGCAGTTCTTC CASSLISSFHEQFF
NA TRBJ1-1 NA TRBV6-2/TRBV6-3 TGTGCCAGCAGTTATTACAGGGCGCGAGGGACTGAAGCTTTCTTT CASSYYRARGTEAFF
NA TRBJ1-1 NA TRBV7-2 TGTGCCAGCAGCTTTAACGTCAGGATGAACACTGAAGCTTTCTTT CASSFNVRMNTEAFF
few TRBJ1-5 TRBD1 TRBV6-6 TGTGCCAGCAGTTACCGGGACAGTCAGCCCCAGCATTTT CASSYRDSQPQHF
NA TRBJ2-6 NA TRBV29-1 TGCAGCGTTGGCCGGGATGTTGGGGCCAACGTCCTGACTTTC CSVGRDVGANVLTF
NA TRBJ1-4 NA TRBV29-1 TGCAGCGAAAGACAGGTACCCGAAAAACTGTTTTTT CSERQVPEKLFF
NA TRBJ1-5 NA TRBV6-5 TGTGCCAGCAGTTTACGGGTGAGCAATCAGCCCCAGCATTTT CASSLRVSNQPQHF
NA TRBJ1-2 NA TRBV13 TGTGCCAGCAGCTTAGGGAGTGGGGGCCTATCCGATGGCTACACCTTC CASSLGSGGLSDGYTF
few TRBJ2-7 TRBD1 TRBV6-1 TGTGCCAGCAGTGAAATTCGTGGGGGACAGGGTTTCTACGAGCAGTACTTC CASSEIRGGQGFYEQYF
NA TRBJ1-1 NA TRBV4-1 TGCGCCAGCAGCCCCGCGCAACAGGTGGGGAACACTGAAGCTTTCTTT CASSPAQQVGNTEAFF
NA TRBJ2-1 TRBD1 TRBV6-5 TGTGCCAGCAGATTTGGACAGGGGAGAGTTAGTGAGCAGTTCTTC CASRFGQGRVSEQFF
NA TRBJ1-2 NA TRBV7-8 TGTGCCAGCAGCCCAACAGTCTATGGCTACACCTTC CASSPTVYGYTF
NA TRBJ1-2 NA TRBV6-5 TGTGCCAGCAGTTACACCGGGCCCTTAGGAGGTGGCTACACCTTC CASSYTGPLGGGYTF
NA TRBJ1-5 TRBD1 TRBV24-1 TGTGCCAACACTTTTGGGGGACAGGGGGTCAATCAGCCCCAGCATTTT CANTFGGQGVNQPQHF
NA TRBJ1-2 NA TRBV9 TGTGCCAGCAGCACTAATCGGGACTTCGGCTACACCTTC CASSTNRDFGYTF
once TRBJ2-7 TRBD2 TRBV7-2 TGTGCCAGCAGCTCCGGGGGGGGACTATTCTACGAGCAGTACTTC CASSSGGGLFYEQYF
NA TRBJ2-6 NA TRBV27 TGTGCCAGCAGTCCCTATAGCTCTGGGGCCAACGTCCTGACTTTC CASSPYSSGANVLTF
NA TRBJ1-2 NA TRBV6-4 TGTGCCAGCAGTCCCGGGAGGGGCGGCTACACCTTC CASSPGRGGYTF
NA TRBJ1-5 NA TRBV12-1 TGTGCCAGGGAAGAGGGCAGAGACCAGCCCCAGCATTTT CAREEGRDQPQHF
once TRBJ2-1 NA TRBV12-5 TGTGCTAGTGGTTTGGTTATAGGGGGTGCAGGAGATGAGCAGTTCTTC CASGLVIGGAGDEQFF
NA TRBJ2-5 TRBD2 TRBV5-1 TGCGCCAGCAGCTTGGGAGGACTAGCGGAAGAGACCCAGTACTTC CASSLGGLAEETQYF
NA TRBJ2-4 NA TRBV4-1 TGCGCCAGCAGCCAAGGATTCGTTTCTGTGGGGGCGGCGGAGAACATTCAGTACTTC CASSQGFVSVGAAENIQYF
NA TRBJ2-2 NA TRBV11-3 TGTGCCAGCAGCTTAGAACTCGTGGCCGGGGAGCTGTTTTTT CASSLELVAGELFF
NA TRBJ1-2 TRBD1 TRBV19 TGTGCCAGTAGCAAGGGACAGGGGCGCTGGGGCTACACCTTC CASSKGQGRWGYTF
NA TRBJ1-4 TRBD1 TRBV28 TGTGCCAGCAGGGCCGGCAGGGGGTGGACTAATGAAAAACTGTTTTTT CASRAGRGWTNEKLFF
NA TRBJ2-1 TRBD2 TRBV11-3 TGTGCCAGCAGCTTCGTTTCTAGCGGGACCTACAATGAGCAGTTCTTC CASSFVSSGTYNEQFF
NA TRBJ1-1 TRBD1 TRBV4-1 TGCGCCAGCAGCCAAGGGAGGACAGGGGCCAACACTGAAGCTTTCTTT CASSQGRTGANTEAFF
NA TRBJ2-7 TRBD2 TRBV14 TGTGCCAGCAGCCAATTAAAAACTAGCGGGGATTTCTCCTACGAGCAGTACTTC CASSQLKTSGDFSYEQYF
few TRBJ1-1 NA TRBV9 TGTGCCAGCAGCGTAGGGTGGGGGGGAAGAGCTTTCTTT CASSVGWGGRAFF
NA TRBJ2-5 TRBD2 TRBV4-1 TGCGCCAGCAGCCAAGAGTCTAGCGGGAGTGGTACCCAGTACTTC CASSQESSGSGTQYF